The clone carrying this T cell receptor (beta chain) was detected only a few times. Its antigen is still unknown. This sample was taken from a study of T cells after yellow fever vaccination. Study-wide results and limits: Weaker overall, the secondary response nonetheless peaked faster (day 5 versus 15).

In TCRdb, the 5' RACE reads were re-called with MiXCR into one record per CDR3 protein. The sample lists 600,000 to 750,000 distinct CDR3 sequences, 9% to 15% seen once, with under 15% in the top ten. Germline CDR1 is DFQATT and CDR2 is SNEGSKA (reference sequence). V was clipped by 6 bases and J by 4 bases, with 22 bases between them. The length of the CDR3 is 15 residues. The rearrangement links TRBV20-1 to TRBJ2-7, with D perhaps matching TRBD2 (7 bases). The material sequenced was PBMCs, taken on the day of the yellow fever booster vaccination. The TCR comes from a man younger than 40 who received the YFV17D yellow fever vaccine. Here the CDR3 DNA reads TGCAGTGCAACCCAGGGGACTACCTCGTCTTACGAGCAGTACTTC. Translated: CSATQGTTSSYEQYF.